This TCR beta chain was profiled in a study of blood T cell repertoires in COVID-19. Study overall: COVID-19 samples, acute and convalescent, were from the United States, Italy and Spain.

CDR1 and CDR2 from the germline V gene are GTSNPN and SVGIG (reference sequence). This CDR3 comprises 12 residues. Trimming removed 0 bases from V and 8 bases from J, with 10 bases in between. Per the study methods: It was from reference gene primer amplification that nucleated cell counts were estimated. Profiled with immunoSEQ multiplex PCR; TCRdb holds only in-frame clones, not every one. Clone size and the V and J calls come from that table; the DNA yielded D and trimming. The sample yields a few hundred thousand clones, around 90% seen once. The clonotype was recovered from a man younger than 30 with COVID-19, enrolled during active disease. V usage is TRBV30 and J usage is TRBJ1-1; D unresolved. What was sequenced was peripheral blood. The CDR3 here is CAWSVDAGEAFF. The CDR3 DNA reads as TGTGCCTGGAGTGTAGACGCGGGGGAAGCTTTCTTT.